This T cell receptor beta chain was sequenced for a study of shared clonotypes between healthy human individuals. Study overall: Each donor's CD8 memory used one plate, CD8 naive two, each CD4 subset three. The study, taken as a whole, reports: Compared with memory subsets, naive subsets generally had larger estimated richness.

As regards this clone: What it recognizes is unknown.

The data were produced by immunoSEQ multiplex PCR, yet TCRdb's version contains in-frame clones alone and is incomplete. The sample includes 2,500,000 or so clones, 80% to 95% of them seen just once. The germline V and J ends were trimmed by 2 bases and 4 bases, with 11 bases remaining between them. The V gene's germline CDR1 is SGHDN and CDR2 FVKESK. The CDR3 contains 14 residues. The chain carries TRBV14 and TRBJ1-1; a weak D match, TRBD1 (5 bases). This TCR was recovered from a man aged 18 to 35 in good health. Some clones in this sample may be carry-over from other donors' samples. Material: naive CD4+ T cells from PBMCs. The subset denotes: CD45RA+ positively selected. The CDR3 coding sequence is TGTGCCAGCAGCCAAACAGGACTTCGCACTGAAGCTTTCTTT. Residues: CASSQTGLRTEAFF. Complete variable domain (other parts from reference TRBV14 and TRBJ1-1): EAGVTQFPSHSVIEKGQTVTLRCDPISGHDNLYWYRRVMGKEIKFLLHFVKESKQDESGMPNNRFLAERTGGTYSTLKVQPAELEDSGVYFCASSQTGLRTEAFFGQGTRLTVV.